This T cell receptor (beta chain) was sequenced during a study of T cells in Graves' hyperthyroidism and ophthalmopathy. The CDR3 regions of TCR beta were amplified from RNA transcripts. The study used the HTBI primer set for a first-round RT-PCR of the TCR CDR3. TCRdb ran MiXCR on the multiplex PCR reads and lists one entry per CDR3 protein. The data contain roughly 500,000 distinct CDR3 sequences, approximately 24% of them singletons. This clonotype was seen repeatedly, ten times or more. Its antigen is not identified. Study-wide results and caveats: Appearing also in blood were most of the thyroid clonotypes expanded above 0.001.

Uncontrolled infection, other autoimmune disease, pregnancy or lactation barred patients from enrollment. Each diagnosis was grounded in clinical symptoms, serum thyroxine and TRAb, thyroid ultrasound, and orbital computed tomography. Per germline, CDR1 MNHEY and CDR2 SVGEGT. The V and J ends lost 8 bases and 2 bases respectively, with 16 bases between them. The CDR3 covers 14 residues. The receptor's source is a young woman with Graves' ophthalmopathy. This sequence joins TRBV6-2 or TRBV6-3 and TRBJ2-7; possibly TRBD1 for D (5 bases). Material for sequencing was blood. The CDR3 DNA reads TGTGCCAGCCTACCGCGGAACAGGCCCTACGAGCAGTACTTC. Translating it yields CASLPRNRPYEQYF.